The 2 T cell receptor beta chains given below trace back to one sample, sequenced in a study of control samples from healthy donors and cancer patients. Sequenced by immunoSEQ multiplex PCR; TCRdb stores in-frame clones only, minus some. The table lists 40,000 to 55,000 clones, 87% of them singletons. The sample consisted of PBMCs. The receptors derive from a woman in her sixties or seventies with lung cancer.

The chain links TRBV12-3 or TRBV12-4 to TRBJ2-7, with a tentative D call TRBD2 (5 bases). There are 13 residues in the CDR3. V was shortened by 7 bases and J by 5 bases, with 15 bases between the two germline ends. This chain's CDR3 is CASTGEPFNEQYF. DNA for the CDR3: TGTGCCAGCACCGGGGAGCCCTTCAACGAGCAGTACTTC.

Only one count was recorded for this clone. The rearrangement uses TRBV2 and TRBJ2-7; 10 bases fit TRBD2. The V and J ends lost 6 bases and 6 bases, in that order; junction bases with no gene match: 2. Germline V gene data show CDR1 as SNHLY and CDR2 as FYNNEI. This CDR3 is 12 amino acids long. In nucleotides, the CDR3 is TGTGCCAGCAGAGGACTAGCGGTCGAGCAGTACTTC. This sequence encodes CASRGLAVEQYF.